Presented here are 29 T cell receptor beta chains from one specimen sequenced in a study of cytotoxic CD8 clonotypes in ibrutinib-treated CLL. Sequenced by immunoSEQ multiplex PCR; TCRdb stores in-frame clones only, minus some. The table has 250,000 to 350,000 clones, around 77% seen once. The sample was PBMCs, taken at disease progression, from a patient treated with ibrutinib. Receptor source: a human donor with chronic lymphocytic leukemia.

V is TRBV2 and J is TRBJ1-1; the D is unclear. The length of the CDR3 is 13 residues. Trimming shortened V by 7 bases and J by 4 bases, and 13 bases separated the two germline ends. Germline CDR1 is SNHLY and CDR2 is FYNNEI. The CDR3 bases are TGTGCCAGCATTCTTACAGAAGGCACTGAAGCTTTCTTT. It yields the protein CASILTEGTEAFF.

The chain carries TRBV11-1 and TRBJ2-7; 11 nucleotides line up with TRBD2. Trimming removed 4 bases from V and 2 bases from J; junction bases left unmatched: 1. There are 14 residues in the CDR3. CDR1 is SGHAT, CDR2 FQDESV, per germline (reference sequence). The CDR3 DNA reads as TGTGCCAGCAGCTCGACTAGCGGGGCCTACGAGCAGTACTTC. Translation gives CASSSTSGAYEQYF. The variable domain in full, completed from reference TRBV11-1 and TRBJ2-7, reads EAEVAQSPRYKITEKSQAVAFWCDPISGHATLYWYRQILGQGPELLVQFQDESVVDDSQLPKDRFSAERLKGVDSTLKIQPAELGDSAMYLCASSSTSGAYEQYFGPGTRLTVT.

The chain employs TRBV7-3 and TRBJ1-4; D possibly corresponds to TRBD1 (5 bases). The V gene lost 1 base and the J gene lost 3 bases, with 9 bases spanning the gap. Germline V gene lookup returns CDR1 SGHTA and CDR2 FQGTGA. This CDR3 region has 15 residues. Here the CDR3 reads CASSLKAGANEKLFF. CDR3 DNA: TGTGCCAGCAGCTTAAAGGCGGGGGCTAATGAAAAACTGTTTTTT.

The genes are TRBV11-1 and TRBJ1-2, with 7 bases identical to TRBD1. CDR3 length: 15 residues. Germline values: CDR1 SGHAT, CDR2 FQDESV (reference sequence). Trimming removed 5 bases from V and 4 bases from J; junction bases left unmatched: 10. In DNA, the CDR3 is TGTGCCAGCAGCCCCCGACAGGGCCGGATCTATGGCTACACCTTC. It yields the protein CASSPRQGRIYGYTF.

This rearrangement joins TRBV6-5 to TRBJ2-1; tentative D call: TRBD2 (5 bases). V was trimmed by 7 bases and J by 9 bases, leaving 13 bases between them. The CDR3 sequence is 12 residues long. Germline-derived CDR1 and CDR2 are MNHEY and SVGAGI. This CDR3 is CASTSWSGEQFF. DNA of the CDR3: TGTGCCAGCACCTCGTGGAGCGGTGAGCAGTTCTTC.

The chain carries TRBV5-1 and TRBJ2-5; 12 nucleotides align to TRBD1. Germline assignment: CDR1 SGHRS and CDR2 YFSETQ. The V segment lost 4 bases and the J segment 5 bases; nucleotides outside the gene matches: 6. The CDR3 loop spans 15 amino acids. The CDR3 is CASSKGTGGRETQYF. The CDR3 coding sequence is TGCGCCAGCAGCAAAGGGACAGGGGGCCGGGAGACCCAGTACTTC.

The chain recombines TRBV27 with TRBJ1-5; possible D gene TRBD1, 6 bases. The CDR3 has 13 amino acids. Germline V CDR1 and CDR2: MNHEY, SMNVEV (reference sequence). V shed 5 bases and J shed 7 bases, with 12 bases lying between them. The CDR3 here is CASSVGQWQPQHF. The CDR3 bases are TGTGCCAGCAGTGTAGGACAGTGGCAGCCCCAGCATTTT.

This chain joins TRBV5-6 and TRBJ2-7; no definite D call. In germline, CDR1 is SGHDT, CDR2 YYEEEE. V lost 4 bases and J lost 3, with 8 bases in between. The CDR3 runs to 12 residues. The CDR3 bases are TGTGCCAGCAGCCTGTTGGACTACGAGCAGTACTTC. Its translation is CASSLLDYEQYF. Full variable domain (missing parts from reference TRBV5-6 and TRBJ2-7): DAGVTQSPTHLIKTRGQQVTLRCSPKSGHDTVSWYQQALGQGPQFIFQYYEEEERQRGNFPDRFSGHQFPNYSSELNVNALLLGDSALYLCASSLLDYEQYFGPGTRLTVT.

This chain uses TRBV10-3 with TRBJ2-1; TRBD2 matches at 8 bases. The germline CDR1 and CDR2 sequences are ENHRY and SYGVKD. This CDR3 has 14 amino acids. The V gene end was trimmed by 3 bases and the J gene end by 8 bases; junction bases not matched to a gene: 6. The chain's CDR3 is CAISDGGGPDEQFF. For the CDR3, the DNA is TGTGCCATCAGTGATGGCGGGGGGCCCGATGAGCAGTTCTTC.

Only a few counts were recorded for this clone. This chain links TRBV11-2 with TRBJ1-3; D uncertain. The germline gives CDR1 SGHAT, CDR2 FQNNGV. This CDR3 has 12 amino acids. V gave up 5 bases and J gave up 4 bases, with 6 bases separating them. The CDR3 DNA is TGTGCCAGCAGCCCATCCGGAAACACCATATATTTT. Translation: CASSPSGNTIYF.

V usage is TRBV2 and J usage is TRBJ1-2; no definite D call. Germline values: CDR1 SNHLY, CDR2 FYNNEI. Trimming cost V 9 bases and J 3 bases, with 11 bases left between them. The CDR3 contains 12 residues. Written as DNA, the CDR3 is TGTGCCAGTAAAGAAAGCGACTATGGCTACACCTTC. Amino acids: CASKESDYGYTF.

This sequence joins TRBV5-4 and TRBJ2-1; TRBD2 agrees at 14 bases. Germline CDR1 reads SGHNT; CDR2 reads YYREEE (reference sequence). Unmatched junction bases numbered 8, after V lost 5 bases and J lost 4 bases. This CDR3 has 17 residues. CDR3 sequence: CASRTTSGRAQYNEQFF. The CDR3 DNA follows: TGTGCCAGCAGGACGACTAGCGGGAGGGCCCAATACAATGAGCAGTTCTTC.

V usage is TRBV16 and J usage is TRBJ2-7; no clear D gene. In germline, CDR1 is KGHSY, CDR2 FQNENV. V gave up 2 bases and J gave up 2 bases, with 4 bases separating them. CDR3 length: 12 amino acids. The CDR3 here is CASSQLPYEQYF. The CDR3 DNA is TGTGCCAGCAGCCAACTACCCTACGAGCAGTACTTC.

The chain couples TRBV6-5 to TRBJ2-7, with 8 positions matching TRBD2. The CDR3 consists of 15 residues. Germline loops: CDR1 MNHEY, CDR2 SVGAGI. J gave up 2 bases and V 2 bases, and 5 bases lay outside the gene matches. CDR3: CASSYGTRPAYEQYF. CDR3 DNA sequence: TGTGCCAGCAGTTACGGGACTAGACCCGCCTACGAGCAGTACTTC.

This clone was observed once. The chain links TRBV11-3 to TRBJ2-1; 11 positions agree with TRBD2. CDR1 and CDR2 (germline): SGHNT, YENEEA. Trimming removed 3 bases from V and 4 bases from J; junction bases left unmatched: 2. The CDR3 contains 15 residues. The CDR3 is CASSLGTSGYNEQFF. As DNA, the CDR3 is TGTGCCAGCAGCTTGGGGACTAGCGGATACAATGAGCAGTTCTTC. Drawing the rest from reference TRBV11-3 and TRBJ2-1, the complete variable domain is EAGVVQSPRYKIIEKKQPVAFWCNPISGHNTLYWYLQNLGQGPELLIRYENEEAVDDSQLPKDRFSAERLKGVDSTLKIQPAELGDSAVYLCASSLGTSGYNEQFFGPGTRLTVL.

This clone was counted once. The genes are TRBV9 and TRBJ1-1, with D tentatively TRBD1 (5 bases). Germline CDR1 SGDLS, CDR2 YYNGEE. The CDR3 spans 15 residues. V lost 3 bases to trimming and J lost 1 base, with 13 bases between them. DNA for the CDR3: TGTGCCAGCAGCGCCTCATTCGGGGGGAACACTGAAGCTTTCTTT. Protein sequence: CASSASFGGNTEAFF.

This clone was recorded a few times. The V and J genes are TRBV5-1 and TRBJ2-7; 8 bases match TRBD2. The CDR3 is 15 residues long. Germline V gives CDR1 SGHRS, CDR2 YFSETQ. J was trimmed by 0 bases and V by 4 bases; bases with no gene match: 6. The CDR3 DNA follows: TGCGCCAGCAGCCCCCTTAGCGGGGACTCCTACGAGCAGTACTTC. Its translation is CASSPLSGDSYEQYF.

The chain links TRBV28 to TRBJ2-1; 9 bases agree with TRBD2. Trimming took 3 bases from V and 5 from J; bases not matched to a gene: 8. The CDR3 runs 16 residues. CDR1 is MDHEN, CDR2 SYDVKM, per germline. CDR3 loop: CASSFSWTSANNEQFF. The CDR3 DNA follows: TGTGCCAGCAGTTTCTCTTGGACTAGCGCAAACAATGAGCAGTTCTTC.

The sample holds one count of this clone. The chain uses TRBV4-1 and TRBJ2-7; 11 positions match TRBD2. CDR1 and CDR2 from the germline V gene are MGHRA and YSYEKL. CDR3 size: 17 residues. V lost 0 bases, J lost 1 base, and 5 bases stayed unmatched. The CDR3 region has the DNA TGCGCCAGCAGCCAAGACGCCGGGACTAGCGGATCCTACGAGCAGTACTTC. This translates into CASSQDAGTSGSYEQYF.

The V and J genes are TRBV14 and TRBJ1-4, with D hard to call. The CDR3 is 17 residues long. The ends were cut back, 1 base at V and 3 bases at J, with 15 bases in the middle. Per germline, CDR1 SGHDN and CDR2 FVKESK. Written as DNA, the CDR3 is TGTGCCAGCAGCCAAGTCCTCGGGGTAACCTCTAATGAAAAACTGTTTTTT. It specifies CASSQVLGVTSNEKLFF.

Of note for this clone: This specimen includes other DNA sequences encoding the same CDR3. The genes are TRBV29-1 and TRBJ2-7, with TRBD2 matching over 13 bases. The V and J ends lost 4 bases and 2 bases, in that order; junction bases with no gene match: 2. Germline V CDR1 and CDR2: SQVTM, ANQGSEA. This CDR3 is built from 14 residues. This chain's CDR3 is CSVVGLAGAYEQYF. CDR3 DNA sequence: TGCAGCGTTGTAGGACTAGCGGGAGCCTACGAGCAGTACTTC.

Of note for this clone: A much larger clone sits a single nucleotide away, making a read error possible. This chain uses TRBV5-4 with TRBJ1-2, with TRBD1 as a possible D gene (5 bases). V was cut by 0 bases and J by 3 bases, with 6 bases left in between. Germline V gene sequence: CDR1 SGHNT, CDR2 YYREEE (reference sequence). The CDR3 is made up of 13 amino acids. The CDR3 bases are TGTGCCAGCAGCTTGGTAGGGGACTATGGCTACACCTTC. This codes for CASSLVGDYGYTF.

The sample holds many counts of this clone. The gene calls are TRBV19 and TRBJ2-5; 8 bases are a match to TRBD2. Germline-derived CDR1 and CDR2 are LNHDA and SQIVND (reference sequence). After removal of 5 bases from V and 5 bases from J, the junction contained 4 bases not matched to a gene. This CDR3 spans 13 amino acids. The CDR3 here is CASSSQRGETQYF. CDR3 in DNA: TGTGCCAGTAGTTCCCAGCGGGGGGAGACCCAGTACTTC.

The rearrangement uses TRBV5-1 and TRBJ2-7; 7 nucleotides agree with TRBD1. The V gene's germline CDR1 is SGHRS and CDR2 YFSETQ. With 4 bases clipped from V and 1 base from J, the junction kept 5 bases outside the gene matches. This CDR3 has 14 amino acids. The CDR3 sequence is CASSPGQISYEQYF. The DNA for the CDR3 is TGCGCCAGCAGCCCGGGACAGATTTCCTACGAGCAGTACTTC.

The gene calls are TRBV5-1 and TRBJ1-6; D unclear. Germline V lookup: CDR1 SGHRS, CDR2 YFSETQ. V was pared by 4 bases and J by 13 bases, with 18 bases between. The CDR3 sequence is 14 residues long. CDR3 amino acids: CASSSTSGAGPLHF. CDR3 DNA: TGCGCCAGCAGCAGCACCTCGGGAGCCGGGCCCCTCCACTTT. The full variable domain, rest sourced from reference TRBV5-1 and TRBJ1-6, is KAGVTQTPRYLIKTRGQQVTLSCSPISGHRSVSWYQQTPGQGLQFLFEYFSETQRNKGNFPGRFSGRQFSNSRSEMNVSTLELGDSALYLCASSSTSGAGPLHFGNGTRLTVT.

The chain is built from TRBV28 and TRBJ2-2; no clear D gene. Germline V lookup: CDR1 MDHEN, CDR2 SYDVKM. Trimming stripped 6 bases from V and 13 bases from J, with 18 bases between. The CDR3 spans 13 residues. The CDR3 here is CASSPLVALGLFF. CDR3 nucleotide sequence: TGTGCCAGCAGCCCCCTCGTAGCACTCGGGCTGTTTTTT.

This clone was counted a few times. V and J are TRBV7-9 and TRBJ2-5; D is uncertain. V was clipped by 8 bases and J by 2 bases, with 12 bases between them. The length of the CDR3 is 13 residues. Per germline, CDR1 SEHNR and CDR2 FQNEAQ (reference sequence). CDR3 bases: TGTGCCAGCGTTCGCGCTAGGCAAGAGACCCAGTACTTC. This encodes CASVRARQETQYF.

The chain is built from TRBV6-5 and TRBJ1-5; 8 bases fit TRBD1. Germline trimming cut 5 bases from V and 0 bases from J; bases unmatched to any gene: 3. The CDR3 covers 15 residues. Looked up from germline, CDR1 is MNHEY and CDR2 is SVGAGI. The CDR3 here is CASSRTGHSNQPQHF. CDR3 nucleotides: TGTGCCAGCAGTCGGACAGGGCATAGCAATCAGCCCCAGCATTTT.

V is TRBV6-5 and J is TRBJ2-1, with 9 bases identical to TRBD2. Germline CDR1 MNHEY, CDR2 SVGAGI. The CDR3 consists of 14 residues. The J segment lost 8 bases and the V segment lost 3 bases, leaving 5 bases of the junction unmatched. CDR3: CASSYRGREDEQFF. The DNA for the CDR3 is TGTGCCAGCAGTTATCGCGGGAGGGAAGATGAGCAGTTCTTC.